These 26 T cell receptor beta chains came from one sample sequenced in a study of response to subunit inactivated influenza vaccine. TCRdb recomputed calls from the RT-PCR reads with MiXCR, one row per CDR3 protein. The sample lists about 570,000 distinct CDR3 sequences; about 11% were seen once. The starting material was PBMCs from blood, obtained on the day of vaccination. These receptors all come from a man in his fifties who received an inactivated influenza vaccine.

This CDR3 reads CASSPGYSYNSPLHF. The CDR3 DNA follows: TGTGCCAGCAGTCCAGGGTACTCCTATAATTCACCCCTCCACTTT. The rearrangement uses TRBV6-1 and TRBJ1-6; D is possibly TRBD1 (5 bases). CDR3 length: 15 amino acids. Trimming took off 5 bases at V and 0 bases at J, with 8 bases between the two ends. Looked up from germline, CDR1 is MNHNS and CDR2 is SASEGT.

The V and J genes are TRBV11-2 and TRBJ2-1; D is unresolved. Per germline, CDR1 SGHAT and CDR2 FQNNGV. V gave up 4 bases and J gave up 3 bases, with 10 bases separating them. This CDR3 is built from 14 residues. The CDR3 reads CASSYNSNYNEQFF. Here the CDR3 DNA reads TGTGCCAGCAGCTACAATAGCAACTACAATGAGCAGTTCTTC.

This rearrangement joins TRBV20-1 to TRBJ2-2; D may be TRBD2 (6 bases). Trimming took off 3 bases at V and 4 bases at J, with 15 bases between the two ends. CDR1 and CDR2 from the germline V gene are DFQATT and SNEGSKA (reference sequence). CDR3 length: 15 residues. CDR3 residues: CSASGPGLFTGELFF. For the CDR3, the DNA is TGCAGTGCTAGCGGGCCGGGACTTTTCACCGGGGAGCTGTTTTTT.

The chain employs TRBV6-2 or TRBV6-3 and TRBJ1-6, with 8 bases matching TRBD1. The CDR3 is 20 amino acids. Germline V gene sequence: CDR1 MNHEY, CDR2 SVGEGT. V gave up 2 bases and J gave up 0 bases; unmatched junction bases: 12. The chain's CDR3 is CASSYLPGTGRLSYNSPLHF. The CDR3 DNA sequence: TGTGCCAGCAGTTACCTTCCCGGGACAGGACGCCTCTCCTATAATTCACCCCTCCACTTT.

The chain links TRBV20-1 to TRBJ2-3; TRBD2 might be the D (5 bases). The germline V and J ends were trimmed by 0 bases and 6 bases, with 16 bases remaining between them. Germline V lookup: CDR1 DFQATT, CDR2 SNEGSKA (reference sequence). The CDR3 loop spans 15 amino acids. CDR3 sequence: CSARDLRDGPDTQYF. The CDR3 DNA reads TGCAGTGCTAGAGATCTCCGGGATGGGCCCGATACGCAGTATTTT.

This clonotype was seen only a few times. The chain has TRBV18 and TRBJ2-1, with 9 bases fitting TRBD2. This CDR3 is built from 18 residues. Trimming at V came to 2 bases and at J to 0 bases, leaving 8 bases not matched to a gene. Germline V gives CDR1 KGHSH, CDR2 LQKENI. In DNA, the CDR3 is TGTGCCAGCTCACCAACGACTAGCGGTGTACTCTCCTACAATGAGCAGTTCTTC. Its translation: CASSPTTSGVLSYNEQFF.

This clonotype has at least ten counts. This chain connects TRBV5-6 to TRBJ2-7, with 9 bases that match TRBD1. V shed 4 bases, J shed 3 bases, and the junction held 11 bases outside the gene matches. In germline, CDR1 is SGHDT, CDR2 YYEEEE. This CDR3 region has 16 residues. The CDR3 region has the DNA TGTGCCAGCAGCCTCGAGTGGGGACAGGGCGGCTACGAGCAGTACTTC. It is translated as CASSLEWGQGGYEQYF.

Only a few counts were recorded for this clonotype. The rearrangement joins TRBV6-5 to TRBJ2-2, with TRBD1 matching over 7 bases. Trimming at V came to 2 bases and at J to 1 base, leaving 4 bases not matched to a gene. CDR1 MNHEY and CDR2 SVGAGI come from the germline V gene. This CDR3 is built from 16 residues. CDR3 protein: CASSYDRDRNTGELFF. DNA of the CDR3: TGTGCCAGCAGTTACGACCGGGACAGGAACACCGGGGAGCTGTTTTTT.

Ten or more counts support this clonotype. The chain joins TRBV5-1 to TRBJ2-2; D is unresolved. V shed 0 bases and J shed 3 bases, with 3 bases lying between them. There are 13 residues in the CDR3. Germline CDR1 SGHRS, CDR2 YFSETQ. The CDR3 DNA sequence: TGCGCCAGCAGCTTGGTTCACACCGGGGAGCTGTTTTTT. This sequence encodes CASSLVHTGELFF.

This clonotype was observed at least ten times. J is TRBJ2-2 and V is TRBV7-2; 12 positions agree with TRBD1. The CDR3 spans 15 residues. The V gene's germline CDR1 is SGHTA and CDR2 FQGNSA. Unmatched junction bases numbered 8, after V lost 6 bases and J lost 9 bases. CDR3 protein: CASSRGTGGVWELFF. CDR3 in DNA: TGTGCCAGCAGTCGCGGGACAGGGGGCGTTTGGGAGCTGTTTTTT.

This clonotype was counted many times. The genes are TRBV28 and TRBJ2-7; D is perhaps TRBD2 (5 bases). In germline, CDR1 is MDHEN, CDR2 SYDVKM. The CDR3 is 13 residues long. Trimming took 7 bases from V and 2 from J, leaving 12 bases between them. DNA of the CDR3: TGTGCCAGCACTCTGACTAAGCCCTACGAGCAGTACTTC. It encodes CASTLTKPYEQYF.

The V call is TRBV2, the J call TRBJ2-7; the D gene is possibly TRBD2 (5 bases). CDR1 is SNHLY, CDR2 FYNNEI, per germline. The CDR3 is made up of 11 amino acids. The V end lost 6 bases, the J end lost 7 bases, and 10 bases lay between the germline ends. The CDR3 loop is CASRGSGEQYF. In nucleotides, the CDR3 is TGTGCCAGCAGAGGGAGTGGGGAGCAGTACTTC.

This clonotype was observed a few times. The rearrangement uses TRBV5-1 and TRBJ2-7; no clear D. This CDR3 spans 13 amino acids. V lost 1 base, J lost 3 bases, and 8 bases lay in between. In germline, CDR1 is SGHRS, CDR2 YFSETQ. CDR3 amino acids: CASSLTADYEQYF. In DNA, the CDR3 is TGCGCCAGCAGCTTGACGGCCGACTACGAGCAGTACTTC. Full variable domain (rest looked up from reference TRBV5-1 and TRBJ2-7): KAGVTQTPRYLIKTRGQQVTLSCSPISGHRSVSWYQQTPGQGLQFLFEYFSETQRNKGNFPGRFSGRQFSNSRSEMNVSTLELGDSALYLCASSLTADYEQYFGPGTRLTVT.

The rearrangement links TRBV28 to TRBJ2-3, with D unclear. Trimming removed 3 bases from V and 2 bases from J, with 9 bases in between. Looked up from germline, CDR1 is MDHEN and CDR2 is SYDVKM. The CDR3 runs 14 residues. CDR3 bases: TGTGCCAGCAGTTTTAGTAGGGCCACAGATACGCAGTATTTT. As protein: CASSFSRATDTQYF.

This clonotype was counted ten times or more. This chain joins TRBV7-2 and TRBJ2-3; D is unresolved. Trimming stripped 2 bases from V and 2 bases from J, with 11 bases between. Germline CDR1 is SGHTA and CDR2 is FQGNSA. This CDR3 has 15 residues. In DNA, the CDR3 is TGTGCCAGCAGCTTATACAGTAAAGACACAGATACGCAGTATTTT. Translated: CASSLYSKDTDTQYF.

The chain joins TRBV7-2 to TRBJ2-5; 9 bases line up with TRBD1. V was clipped by 4 bases and J by 13 bases; unmatched bases: 4. The germline V gene has CDR1 SGHTA and CDR2 FQGNSA. There are 11 residues in the CDR3. The CDR3 is CASSSRDRVYF. For the CDR3, the DNA is TGTGCCAGCAGCTCCCGGGACAGGGTGTACTTC.

This clonotype was detected only a few times. The rearrangement joins TRBV9 to TRBJ2-1; D is unresolved. The V gene lost 4 bases and the J gene lost 4 bases, with 15 bases spanning the gap. Germline V gives CDR1 SGDLS, CDR2 YYNGEE. The CDR3 totals 15 residues. The CDR3 loop is CASSPQTQIYNEQFF. The CDR3 bases are TGTGCCAGCAGCCCCCAGACACAGATATACAATGAGCAGTTCTTC.

This rearrangement joins TRBV5-1 to TRBJ2-7; 7 bases fit TRBD2. The CDR3 is made up of 14 amino acids. The V and J ends lost 0 bases and 6 bases, in that order; junction bases with no gene match: 6. The germline gives CDR1 SGHRS, CDR2 YFSETQ. CDR3 protein: CASSLEGGRGEQYF. The CDR3 DNA sequence: TGCGCCAGCAGCTTGGAGGGAGGGAGGGGCGAGCAGTACTTC.

A few counts support this clonotype. This chain links TRBV5-1 with TRBJ2-7; the match to TRBD1 covers 8 bases. The CDR3 is 16 residues long. CDR1 and CDR2 from the germline V gene are SGHRS and YFSETQ. V shed 1 base, J shed 3 bases, and the junction held 9 bases outside the gene matches. Here the CDR3 DNA reads TGCGCCAGCAGCTTGAAAGCAGGGGGCGGAATCTACGAGCAGTACTTC. Translation: CASSLKAGGGIYEQYF.

This clonotype was observed many times. V gene TRBV20-1 combines with J gene TRBJ2-7; either TRBD1 or TRBD2 may fit D (5 bases each). CDR1 is DFQATT, CDR2 SNEGSKA, per germline (reference sequence). V was pared by 6 bases and J by 4 bases, with 13 bases between. CDR3 length equals 12 residues. The CDR3 DNA follows: TGCAGTGCAACCTCCGGGACGTACGAGCAGTACTTC. Translating it yields CSATSGTYEQYF.

The rearrangement joins TRBV24-1 to TRBJ2-5; TRBD2 aligns across 10 bases. CDR1 KGHDR and CDR2 SFDVKD come from the germline V gene. The CDR3 length is 17 residues. The J segment lost 1 base and the V segment lost 1 base, leaving 5 bases of the junction unmatched. The CDR3 loop is CATSDLRAGGIQETQYF. In DNA, the CDR3 is TGTGCCACCAGTGATTTAAGAGCGGGGGGGATCCAAGAGACCCAGTACTTC.

This clonotype has more than one count but fewer than ten. The chain links TRBV6-2 or TRBV6-3 to TRBJ1-1; TRBD1 is a possible D gene (5 bases). Trimming shortened V by 8 bases and J by 5 bases, and 9 bases separated the two germline ends. Per the germline V gene, CDR1 is MNHEY and CDR2 is SVGEGT. The CDR3 is 11 residues long. CDR3 bases: TGTGCCAGCCGGGACGAGACTGAAGCTTTCTTT. Encoded protein: CASRDETEAFF.

This clonotype was seen a handful of times. A single base separates this from a much larger clone, so it may be a read error. The CDR3 protein is CASGSSGGTDTQYF. In nucleotides, the CDR3 is TGTGCCAGCGGTTCTAGCGGGGGCACAGATACGCAGTATTTT. This chain links TRBV7-2 with TRBJ2-3; 9 bases map to TRBD2. Germline V CDR1 and CDR2: SGHTA, FQGNSA. CDR3 size: 14 residues. V trimming: 8 bases; J trimming: 1 base; junction bases outside the gene matches: 4. Full variable domain (rest looked up from reference TRBV7-2 and TRBJ2-3): GAGVSQSPSNKVTEKGKDVELRCDPISGHTALYWYRQSLGQGLEFLIYFQGNSAPDKSGLPSDRFSAERTGGSVSTLTIQRTQQEDSAVYLCASGSSGGTDTQYFGPGTRLTVL.

The genes are TRBV30 and TRBJ2-2; no definite D call. The V and J ends lost 4 bases and 0 bases respectively, with 9 bases between them. This CDR3 contains 14 residues. Germline V gives CDR1 GTSNPN, CDR2 SVGIG (reference sequence). The CDR3 loop reads CAWKRGTNTGELFF. The CDR3, as DNA: TGTGCCTGGAAGCGAGGAACGAACACCGGGGAGCTGTTTTTT.

The sample holds a few counts of this clonotype. The chain couples TRBV4-2 to TRBJ1-5; 7 bases align to TRBD1. The CDR3 runs 14 residues. The V and J ends lost 2 bases and 8 bases, in that order; junction bases with no gene match: 6. Germline assignment: CDR1 LGHNA and CDR2 YNFKEQ. CDR3 nucleotides: TGTGCCAGCAGCCAACGACAGGGTGAAGAGCCCCAGCATTTT. Protein product: CASSQRQGEEPQHF.

J is TRBJ2-3 and V is TRBV18; D possibly corresponds to TRBD2 (6 bases). Germline-derived CDR1 and CDR2 are KGHSH and LQKENI. V shed 2 bases and J shed 2 bases, with 14 bases lying between them. The length of the CDR3 is 16 residues. This CDR3 is CASSPRGRGTTDTQYF. In DNA, the CDR3 is TGTGCCAGCTCACCAAGAGGACGCGGGACCACAGATACGCAGTATTTT.